This TCR beta chain was sequenced in a study of lymphopenia after photon versus proton radiotherapy. Trimming removed 7 bases at V and 0 bases at J, with 9 bases between. Germline CDR1 LNHDA, CDR2 SQIVND (reference sequence). There are 13 residues in the CDR3. Data came from immunoSEQ multiplex PCR; TCRdb stores just in-frame clones and leaves some out. The sample lists 150,000 to 200,000 clones, 80% to 90% seen once, with around 4.5% in the top ten. V is TRBV19 and J is TRBJ1-2; D gene ambiguous. The material sequenced was peripheral blood, taken from a patient treated with photon-based radiotherapy. The TCR originated in a middle-aged man with gastric cancer. Here the CDR3 DNA reads TGTGCCAGTACGGCTGCAGCTAACTATGGCTACACCTTC. Translated, it gives CASTAAANYGYTF. The full variable domain, rest sourced from reference TRBV19 and TRBJ1-2, is DGGITQSPKYLFRKEGQNVTLSCEQNLNHDAMYWYRQDPGQGLRLIYYSQIVNDFQKGDIAEGYSVSREKKESFPLTVTSAQKNPTAFYLCASTAAANYGYTFGSGTRLTVV.